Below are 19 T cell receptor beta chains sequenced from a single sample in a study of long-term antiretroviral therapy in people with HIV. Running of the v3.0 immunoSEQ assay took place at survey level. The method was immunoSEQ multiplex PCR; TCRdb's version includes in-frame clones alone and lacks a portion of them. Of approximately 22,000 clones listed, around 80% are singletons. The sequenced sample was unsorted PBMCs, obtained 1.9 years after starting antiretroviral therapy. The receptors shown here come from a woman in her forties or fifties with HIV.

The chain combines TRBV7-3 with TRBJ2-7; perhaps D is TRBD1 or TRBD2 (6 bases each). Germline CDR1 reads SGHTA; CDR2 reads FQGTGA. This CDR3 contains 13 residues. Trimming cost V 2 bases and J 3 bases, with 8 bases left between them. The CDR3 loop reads CASSLEGGYEQYF. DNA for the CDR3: TGTGCCAGCAGCTTAGAGGGGGGCTACGAGCAGTACTTC.

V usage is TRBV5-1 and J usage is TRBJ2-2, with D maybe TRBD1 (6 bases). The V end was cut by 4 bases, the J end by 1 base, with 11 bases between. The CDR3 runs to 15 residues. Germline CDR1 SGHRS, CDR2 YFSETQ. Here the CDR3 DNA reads TGCGCCAGCAGCCCATCGGGACAGAACACCGGGGAGCTGTTTTTT. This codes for CASSPSGQNTGELFF.

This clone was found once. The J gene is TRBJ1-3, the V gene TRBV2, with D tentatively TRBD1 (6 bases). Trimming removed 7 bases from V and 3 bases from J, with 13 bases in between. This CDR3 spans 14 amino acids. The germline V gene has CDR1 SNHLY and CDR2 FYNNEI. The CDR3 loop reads CASIKQGGGNTIYF. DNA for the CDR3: TGTGCCAGCATTAAACAGGGTGGTGGAAACACCATATATTTT.

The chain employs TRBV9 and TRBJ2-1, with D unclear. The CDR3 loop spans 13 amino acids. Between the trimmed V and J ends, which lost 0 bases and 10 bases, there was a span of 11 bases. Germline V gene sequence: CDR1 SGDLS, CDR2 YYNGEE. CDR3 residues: CASSVGLGREQFF. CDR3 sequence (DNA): TGTGCCAGCAGCGTAGGGCTAGGCAGGGAGCAGTTCTTC. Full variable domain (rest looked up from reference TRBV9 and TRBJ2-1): DSGVTQTPKHLITATGQRVTLRCSPRSGDLSVYWYQQSLDQGLQFLIQYYNGEERAKGNILERFSAQQFPDLHSELNLSSLELGDSALYFCASSVGLGREQFFGPGTRLTVL.

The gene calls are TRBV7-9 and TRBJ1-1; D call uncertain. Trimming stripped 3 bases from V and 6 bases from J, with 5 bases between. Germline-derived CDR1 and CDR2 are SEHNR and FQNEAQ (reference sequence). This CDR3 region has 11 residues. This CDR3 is CASSLPAEAFF. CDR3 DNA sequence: TGTGCCAGCAGCTTGCCGGCTGAAGCTTTCTTT. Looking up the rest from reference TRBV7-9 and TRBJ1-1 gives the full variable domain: DTGVSQNPRHKITKRGQNVTFRCDPISEHNRLYWYRQTLGQGPEFLTYFQNEAQLEKSRLLSDRFSAERPKGSFSTLEIQRTEQGDSAMYLCASSLPAEAFFGQGTRLTVV.

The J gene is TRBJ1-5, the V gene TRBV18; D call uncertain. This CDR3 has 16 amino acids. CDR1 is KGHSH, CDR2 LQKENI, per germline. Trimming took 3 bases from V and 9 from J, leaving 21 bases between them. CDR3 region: CASSPRETFSFGPQHF. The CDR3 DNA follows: TGTGCCAGCTCACCGCGCGAAACCTTTAGTTTCGGGCCCCAGCATTTT.

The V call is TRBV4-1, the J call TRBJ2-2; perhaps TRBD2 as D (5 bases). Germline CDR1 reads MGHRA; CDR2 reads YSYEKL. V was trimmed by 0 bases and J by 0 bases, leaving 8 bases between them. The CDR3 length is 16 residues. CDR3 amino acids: CASSQEASTNTGELFF. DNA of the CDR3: TGCGCCAGCAGCCAAGAGGCTAGCACGAACACCGGGGAGCTGTTTTTT.

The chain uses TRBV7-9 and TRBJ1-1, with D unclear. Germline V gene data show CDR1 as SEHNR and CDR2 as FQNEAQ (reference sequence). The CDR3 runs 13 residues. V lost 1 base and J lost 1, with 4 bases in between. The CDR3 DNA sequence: TGTGCCAGCAGCTTAGAAGGGAACACTGAAGCTTTCTTT. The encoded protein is CASSLEGNTEAFF.

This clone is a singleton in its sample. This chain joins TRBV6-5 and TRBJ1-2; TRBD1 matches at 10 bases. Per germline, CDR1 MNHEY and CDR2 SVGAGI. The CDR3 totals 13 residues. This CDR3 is CGSGTGANYGYTF. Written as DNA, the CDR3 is TGTGGATCCGGGACAGGGGCTAACTATGGCTACACCTTC.

The CDR3 region is CASFTGGMGQPQHF. The DNA of the CDR3 is TGTGCCAGTTTCACAGGGGGCATGGGACAGCCCCAGCATTTT. The J gene is TRBJ1-5, the V gene TRBV19; TRBD1 aligns across 9 bases. With V trimmed by 8 bases and J by 7 bases, 9 bases remained unmatched. There are 14 residues in the CDR3. Germline V gene data show CDR1 as LNHDA and CDR2 as SQIVND (reference sequence).

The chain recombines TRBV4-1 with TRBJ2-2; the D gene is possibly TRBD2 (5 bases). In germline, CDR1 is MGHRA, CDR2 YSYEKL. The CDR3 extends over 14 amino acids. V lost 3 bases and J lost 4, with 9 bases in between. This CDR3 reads CASSHYTSTGELFF. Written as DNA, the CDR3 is TGCGCCAGCAGCCACTACACTAGCACCGGGGAGCTGTTTTTT.

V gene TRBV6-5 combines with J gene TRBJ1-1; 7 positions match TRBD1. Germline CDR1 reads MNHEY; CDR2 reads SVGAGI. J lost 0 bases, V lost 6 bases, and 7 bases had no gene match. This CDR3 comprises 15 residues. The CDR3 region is CASSRFGQVNTEAFF. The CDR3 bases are TGTGCCAGCAGCCGATTTGGACAGGTGAACACTGAAGCTTTCTTT.

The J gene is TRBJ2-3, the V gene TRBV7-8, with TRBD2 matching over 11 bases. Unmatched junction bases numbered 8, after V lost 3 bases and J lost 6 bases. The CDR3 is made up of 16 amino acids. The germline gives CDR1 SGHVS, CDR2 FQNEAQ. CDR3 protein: CASSFQIAGGPDTQYF. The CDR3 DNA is TGTGCCAGCAGCTTCCAGATAGCGGGGGGGCCCGATACGCAGTATTTT.

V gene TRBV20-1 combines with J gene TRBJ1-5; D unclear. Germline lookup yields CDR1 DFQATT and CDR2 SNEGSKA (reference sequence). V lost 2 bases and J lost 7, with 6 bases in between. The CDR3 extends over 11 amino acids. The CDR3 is CSARKGQPQHF. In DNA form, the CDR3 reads TGCAGTGCTAGAAAAGGCCAGCCCCAGCATTTT.

For the CDR3, the DNA is TGTGCCAGTAGTATCACCGGGACTTTGCTTATGGATACGCAGTATTTT. It yields the protein CASSITGTLLMDTQYF. V is TRBV19 and J is TRBJ2-3, with TRBD2 as a possible D gene (6 bases). V was trimmed by 3 bases and J by 6 bases, leaving 19 bases between them. The CDR3 has 16 residues. CDR1 and CDR2 (germline): LNHDA, SQIVND (reference sequence). Using reference TRBV19 and TRBJ2-3 for the parts outside the CDR3, the full variable domain is DGGITQSPKYLFRKEGQNVTLSCEQNLNHDAMYWYRQDPGQGLRLIYYSQIVNDFQKGDIAEGYSVSREKKESFPLTVTSAQKNPTAFYLCASSITGTLLMDTQYFGPGTRLTVL.

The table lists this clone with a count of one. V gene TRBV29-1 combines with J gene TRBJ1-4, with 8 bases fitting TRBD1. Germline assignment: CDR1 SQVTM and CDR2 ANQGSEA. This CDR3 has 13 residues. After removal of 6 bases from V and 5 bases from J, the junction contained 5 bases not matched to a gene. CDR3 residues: CSVWTGTNEKLFF. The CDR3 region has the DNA TGCAGCGTGTGGACAGGGACAAATGAAAAACTGTTTTTT.

CDR3 coding DNA: TGTGCCAGTAGTACTGGACAGGGCTCTGCCGATACGCAGTATTTT. This translates into CASSTGQGSADTQYF. The rearrangement links TRBV19 to TRBJ2-3, with TRBD1 matching over 8 bases. Germline assignment: CDR1 LNHDA and CDR2 SQIVND (reference sequence). J lost 6 bases, V lost 4 bases, and 9 bases had no gene match. The CDR3 contains 15 residues.

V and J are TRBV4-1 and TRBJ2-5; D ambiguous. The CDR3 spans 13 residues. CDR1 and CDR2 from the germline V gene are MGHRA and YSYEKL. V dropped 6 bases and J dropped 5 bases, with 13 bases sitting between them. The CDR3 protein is CASRSIRAETQYF. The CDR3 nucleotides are TGCGCCAGCAGGTCGATTAGGGCGGAGACCCAGTACTTC.

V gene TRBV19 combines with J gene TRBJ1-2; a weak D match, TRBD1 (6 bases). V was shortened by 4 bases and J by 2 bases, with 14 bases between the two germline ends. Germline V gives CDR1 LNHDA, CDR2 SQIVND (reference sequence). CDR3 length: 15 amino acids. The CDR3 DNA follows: TGTGCCAGTAGTACTACAGGGAGGGGCAACTATGGCTACACCTTC. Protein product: CASSTTGRGNYGYTF.